Sequencing of this T cell receptor (beta chain) was carried out in a study of regulatory T cells in long-lasting Graves disease. Study background: Antithyroid drugs had been given to newly diagnosed Graves' patients for under 3 months. Study-level findings and limits: The sample size was small, and this may have reduced accuracy. The study found lower TCR diversity in persistent Graves' patients than in newly diagnosed ones.

This clonotype was detected only once. The antigen remains undetermined. V lost 5 bases and J lost 1; bases outside the gene matches: 7. The CDR3 loop spans 15 amino acids. Germline V gives CDR1 KGHSH, CDR2 LQKENI. Library construction for TCR beta used iRepertoire HTBI primers and Arm-PCR of CDR3 regions. Each CDR3 protein gets one entry after TCRdb re-called the multiplex PCR reads with MiXCR. Of more than 400,000 distinct CDR3 sequences listed, around 17% are singletons. The time point: newly diagnosed GD, antithyroid drugs for less than 3 months. RNA isolated from PBMCs was used to make the TCR library. These data also formed part of another study, on T cells in Graves' hyperthyroidism and ophthalmopathy. According to that study: The blood repertoire included most of the expanded thyroid clonotypes above 0.001.

The clonotype comes from a woman aged 25 to 39 with Graves disease. The J gene is TRBJ2-5, the V gene TRBV18; 7 bases are shared with TRBD2. Specimen: peripheral blood mononuclear cells (PBMCs), collected at new diagnosis, from a patient treated with antithyroid drugs. CDR3 nucleotides: TGTGCCAGCTCAACTAGGGGAGGGACCCAAGAGACCCAGTACTTC. Translated: CASSTRGGTQETQYF.